A single sample gave rise to the 19 T cell receptor beta chains below, sequenced in a study of blood T cell repertoires in COVID-19. Sequencing used immunoSEQ multiplex PCR; TCRdb keeps in-frame clones, though not all of them. The table lists some 190,000 clones, approximately 80% of them singletons. The sample taken for sequencing was peripheral blood. The receptors stem from an elderly woman with COVID-19, enrolled during active disease.

The J gene is TRBJ1-1, the V gene TRBV29-1; perhaps TRBD1 as D (5 bases). Germline lookup yields CDR1 SQVTM and CDR2 ANQGSEA. Trimming pared 4 bases from V and 3 bases from J, leaving 9 bases between. This CDR3 spans 12 amino acids. CDR3 sequence: CSVVGHYTEAFF. The CDR3 DNA sequence: TGCAGCGTTGTCGGACATTACACTGAAGCTTTCTTT.

The J gene is TRBJ1-5, the V gene TRBV23-1; weak D call: TRBD1 (5 bases). TRBV23-1 is reported as an ORF; its role is uncertain. This CDR3 contains 15 residues. Trimming took 4 bases from V and 5 from J, leaving 15 bases between them. CDR3 in DNA: TGCGCCAGCAGTCGGGGCGGGGCTATCGATCAGCCCCAGCATTTT. Its protein is CASSRGGAIDQPQHF.

V usage is TRBV5-8 and J usage is TRBJ2-3; TRBD2 matches at 10 bases. Germline trimming cut 1 base from V and 2 bases from J; bases unmatched to any gene: 4. Germline V gene lookup returns CDR1 SGHTS and CDR2 YDEGEE. The CDR3 length is 16 residues. CDR3 sequence reads: CASSLPTSGITDTQYF. The CDR3 DNA reads as TGTGCCAGCAGCTTGCCAACTAGCGGGATCACAGATACGCAGTATTTT.

The table lists this clone with a few counts. This chain joins TRBV6-2 or TRBV6-3 and TRBJ2-7, with no clear D. This CDR3 is built from 13 residues. V was trimmed by 0 bases and J by 9 bases, leaving 12 bases between them. The V gene's germline CDR1 is MNHEY and CDR2 SVGEGT. CDR3 bases: TGTGCCAGCAGTTACTCGTCTGAGACGGGGCAGTACTTC. Amino acids: CASSYSSETGQYF.

The chain joins TRBV6-6 to TRBJ1-5; 7 bases line up with TRBD1. Losses at the gene ends were 8 bases for V and 4 bases for J; bases not matched to a gene: 5. Germline assignment: CDR1 MNHNY and CDR2 SVGAGI (reference sequence). CDR3 length: 13 amino acids. CDR3 region: CASGKQGNQPQHF. The CDR3, as DNA: TGTGCCAGCGGGAAACAGGGGAATCAGCCCCAGCATTTT.

V usage is TRBV18 and J usage is TRBJ2-3; D uncertain. The CDR3 covers 16 residues. V lost 4 bases to trimming and J lost 2 bases, with 16 bases between them. Per germline, CDR1 KGHSH and CDR2 LQKENI. The CDR3 reads CASSRDLTGYTDTQYF. In DNA, the CDR3 is TGTGCCAGCTCACGAGATTTGACGGGTTACACAGATACGCAGTATTTT.

V is TRBV3-1 (or the pseudogene TRBV3-2) and J is TRBJ2-1, with 10 bases lining up with TRBD2. V was clipped by 7 bases and J by 7 bases; unmatched bases: 13. There are 16 residues in the CDR3. The germline CDR1 and CDR2 sequences are LGHDT and YNNKEL (reference sequence). CDR3 amino acids: CASTASGGAIRNEQFF. CDR3 in DNA: TGTGCCAGCACCGCCAGCGGGGGGGCCATTAGGAATGAGCAGTTCTTC.

The chain carries TRBV2 and TRBJ1-1; possible D gene TRBD1, 5 bases. Trimming shortened V by 1 base and J by 4 bases, and 10 bases separated the two germline ends. Germline CDR1 SNHLY, CDR2 FYNNEI. This CDR3 spans 14 amino acids. In DNA form, the CDR3 reads TGTGCCAGCAGTGAAGGGGGGGGAAGCACTGAAGCTTTCTTT. Protein: CASSEGGGSTEAFF.

The chain combines TRBV7-2 with TRBJ1-4; D is unresolved. Between the trimmed V and J ends, which lost 5 bases and 5 bases, there was a span of 6 bases. The germline CDR1 and CDR2 sequences are SGHTA and FQGNSA. The CDR3 consists of 12 residues. The DNA for the CDR3 is TGTGCCAGCAGCCGCTACAATGAAAAACTGTTTTTT. This translates into CASSRYNEKLFF.

A remark on this clone: Mismatch with germline at one junction end may stem from a read error. The chain combines TRBV7-7 with TRBJ1-1; perhaps TRBD1 as D (5 bases). This CDR3 is 13 amino acids long. CDR1 is SSHAT and CDR2 is FNYEAQ in the germline V gene (reference sequence). The CDR3 DNA reads as TGTGCTAGCAGCTTGGAGGGGAGCACTGAAGCTTTCTTT. This encodes CASSLEGSTEAFF.

The V gene is TRBV27, the J gene TRBJ1-5; TRBD1 might be the D (5 bases). The germline V gene has CDR1 MNHEY and CDR2 SMNVEV (reference sequence). V gave up 0 bases and J gave up 11 bases, with 26 bases separating them. The CDR3 is 18 amino acids. CDR3 protein: CASSLSSAIGALQSAQHF. CDR3 DNA: TGTGCCAGCAGTTTATCGAGCGCGATAGGGGCCCTCCAGAGCGCCCAGCATTTT.

This sequence joins TRBV2 and TRBJ2-7, with 15 bases matching TRBD2. This CDR3 is built from 15 residues. With 3 bases clipped from V and 6 bases from J, the junction kept 3 bases outside the gene matches. The germline V gene has CDR1 SNHLY and CDR2 FYNNEI. CDR3 sequence: CASSDRTSGRVEQYF. The DNA for the CDR3 is TGTGCCAGCAGTGATAGGACTAGCGGGAGGGTCGAGCAGTACTTC. The full variable domain, completed using reference TRBV2 and TRBJ2-7, is EPEVTQTPSHQVTQMGQEVILRCVPISNHLYFYWYRQILGQKVEFLVSFYNNEISEKSEIFDDQFSVERPDGSNFTLKIRSTKLEDSAMYFCASSDRTSGRVEQYFGPGTRLTVT.

The chain has TRBV7-2 and TRBJ2-1; 15 bases fit TRBD2. After removal of 3 bases from V and 15 bases from J, the junction contained 3 bases not matched to a gene. Germline assignment: CDR1 SGHTA and CDR2 FQGNSA. This CDR3 has 13 residues. The CDR3 DNA sequence: TGTGCCAGCAGCTTGGGGACTAGCGGGAGGCGGTTCTTC. Protein sequence: CASSLGTSGRRFF.

The J gene is TRBJ2-1, the V gene TRBV7-3; D perhaps matches TRBD2 (6 bases). Deletions cut 8 bases from V and 7 bases from J, with 12 bases between. The CDR3 contains 12 residues. Germline V gene lookup returns CDR1 SGHTA and CDR2 FQGTGA. CDR3 sequence (DNA): TGTGCCAGCGGGGACTTTGAGAATGAGCAGTTCTTC. Protein sequence: CASGDFENEQFF. The full variable domain, its missing parts supplied by reference TRBV7-3 and TRBJ2-1, is GAGVSQTPSNKVTEKGKYVELRCDPISGHTALYWYRQSLGQGPEFLIYFQGTGAADDSGLPNDRFFAVRPEGSVSTLKIQRTERGDSAVYLCASGDFENEQFFGPGTRLTVL.

V usage is TRBV28 and J usage is TRBJ1-2, with 7 positions matching TRBD1. The germline V gene has CDR1 MDHEN and CDR2 SYDVKM. With 8 bases clipped from V and 4 bases from J, the junction kept 10 bases outside the gene matches. The CDR3 spans 14 residues. CDR3 DNA: TGTGCCAGCGGGGGACAGTCCGTCCCCTATGGCTACACCTTC. Residues: CASGGQSVPYGYTF.

This chain connects TRBV5-8 to TRBJ2-2, with 8 bases matching TRBD1. J gave up 6 bases and V 4 bases, and 5 bases lay outside the gene matches. Germline assignment: CDR1 SGHTS and CDR2 YDEGEE. The CDR3 is made up of 14 amino acids. This chain's CDR3 is CASSPRQGSGELFF. The CDR3 nucleotides read TGTGCCAGCAGCCCTAGACAGGGGTCCGGGGAGCTGTTTTTT.

The CDR3 DNA follows: TGTGCCAGCAGATTCGGGAGGTGGCCCTACGAGCAGTACTTC. This translates into CASRFGRWPYEQYF. The chain recombines TRBV27 with TRBJ2-7, with 7 bases lining up with TRBD2. Germline values: CDR1 MNHEY, CDR2 SMNVEV (reference sequence). This CDR3 spans 14 amino acids. After removal of 6 bases from V and 2 bases from J, the junction contained 7 bases not matched to a gene.

This clone was counted a few times. V gene TRBV6-5 combines with J gene TRBJ2-1; 10 bases match TRBD2. J lost 9 bases, V lost 7 bases, and 9 bases had no gene match. CDR3 size: 14 residues. CDR1 MNHEY and CDR2 SVGAGI come from the germline V gene. DNA for the CDR3: TGTGCCAGCAAAGGTTTGAGCGGGAGGGGTGAGCAGTTCTTC. This codes for CASKGLSGRGEQFF.

V usage is TRBV4-1 and J usage is TRBJ2-7, with D perhaps matching TRBD1 (5 bases). Germline CDR1 reads MGHRA; CDR2 reads YSYEKL. CDR3 size: 13 residues. V lost 0 bases to trimming and J lost 4 bases, with 7 bases between them. CDR3 sequence (DNA): TGCGCCAGCAGCCAAGACCAGGGTTACGAGCAGTACTTC. It yields the protein CASSQDQGYEQYF.